The entry below gives a single T cell receptor (beta chain) sequence along with its context. The sample belongs to a study of PD-1 blockade in classical Hodgkin lymphoma. TCRdb's copy holds only in-frame clones and misses some; the assay was immunoSEQ multiplex PCR. Of approximately 65,000 clones in the sample, around nine tenths were seen once. Trimming cost V 4 bases and J 9 bases; bases outside gene matches: 11. The length of the CDR3 is 15 residues. Germline loops: CDR1 SNHLY, CDR2 FYNNEI. Sample time point: cycle 4 day 1 (C4D1), after 5 to 7 weeks of nivolumab. Every single patient, without exception, relapsed after autologous stem cell transplantation, and brentuximab vedotin exposure varied.

The gene calls are TRBV2 and TRBJ2-5; 10 nucleotides line up with TRBD1. The source is a human donor with classical Hodgkin lymphoma. Sequencing was performed on peripheral blood mononuclear cells (PBMCs), taken before the fourth cycle of nivolumab. The CDR3 DNA is TGTGCCAGCAGTGGTATGGGACAGGGGCTAGGAGCCCAGTACTTC. Its translation: CASSGMGQGLGAQYF.